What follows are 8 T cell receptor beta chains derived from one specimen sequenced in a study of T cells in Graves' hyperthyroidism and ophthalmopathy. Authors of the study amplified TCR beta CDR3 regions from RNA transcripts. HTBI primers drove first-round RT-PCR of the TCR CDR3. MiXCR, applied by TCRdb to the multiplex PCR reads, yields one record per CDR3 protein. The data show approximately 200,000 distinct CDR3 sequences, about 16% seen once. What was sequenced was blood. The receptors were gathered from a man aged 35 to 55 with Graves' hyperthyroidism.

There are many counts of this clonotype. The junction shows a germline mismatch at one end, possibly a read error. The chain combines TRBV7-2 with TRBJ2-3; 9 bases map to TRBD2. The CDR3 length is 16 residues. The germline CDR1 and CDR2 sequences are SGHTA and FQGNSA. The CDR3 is CASSPGGLASTDTQYF. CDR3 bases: TGTGCCAGCAGCCCAGGGGGACTAGCAAGCACAGATACGCAGTATTTC.

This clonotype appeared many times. The CDR3 here is CAISEPGRSYEQYF. CDR3 sequence (DNA): TGTGCCATCAGTGAGCCGGGGCGCTCCTACGAGCAGTACTTC. The rearrangement joins TRBV10-3 to TRBJ2-7; D tentatively fits TRBD1 or TRBD2 (5 bases each). The V and J ends lost 2 bases and 0 bases respectively, with 8 bases between them. The CDR3 is 14 amino acids. From germline, CDR1 is ENHRY and CDR2 SYGVKD.

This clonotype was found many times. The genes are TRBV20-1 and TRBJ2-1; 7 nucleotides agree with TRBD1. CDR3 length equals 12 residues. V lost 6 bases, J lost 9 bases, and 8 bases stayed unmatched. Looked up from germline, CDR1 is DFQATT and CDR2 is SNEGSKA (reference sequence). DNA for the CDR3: TGCAGTGCCGACAGGGTAGGATTTGAGCAGTTCTTC. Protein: CSADRVGFEQFF.

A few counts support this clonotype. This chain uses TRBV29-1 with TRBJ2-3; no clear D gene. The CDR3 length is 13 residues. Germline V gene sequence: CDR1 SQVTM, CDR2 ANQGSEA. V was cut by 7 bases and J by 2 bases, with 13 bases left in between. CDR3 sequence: CSDSSYTTDTQYF. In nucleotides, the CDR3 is TGCAGCGACTCCTCCTACACCACAGATACGCAGTATTTT.

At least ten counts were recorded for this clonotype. This CDR3 is CASSTGTTVREQYF. The CDR3 coding sequence is TGCGCCAGCAGCACCGGGACGACGGTGCGGGAGCAGTACTTC. V is TRBV5-1 and J is TRBJ2-7; D could derive from TRBD1 or TRBD2 (5 bases each). Germline CDR1 and CDR2: SGHRS and YFSETQ. Between the trimmed V and J ends, which lost 4 bases and 7 bases, there was a span of 18 bases. The CDR3 covers 14 residues.

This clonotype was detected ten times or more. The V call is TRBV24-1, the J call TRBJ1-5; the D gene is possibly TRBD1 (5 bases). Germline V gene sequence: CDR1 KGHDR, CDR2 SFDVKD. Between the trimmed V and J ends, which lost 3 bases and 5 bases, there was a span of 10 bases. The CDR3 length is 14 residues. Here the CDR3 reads CATSDAQADQPQHF. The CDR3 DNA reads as TGTGCCACCAGTGATGCACAGGCGGATCAGCCCCAGCATTTT.

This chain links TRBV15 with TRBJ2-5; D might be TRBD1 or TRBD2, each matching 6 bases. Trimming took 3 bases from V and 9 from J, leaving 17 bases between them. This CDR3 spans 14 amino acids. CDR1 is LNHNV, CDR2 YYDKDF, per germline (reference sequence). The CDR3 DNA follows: TGTGCCACCAGCAGCGGAAAGACAAGGGGGGCCCAGTACTTC. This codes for CATSSGKTRGAQYF.

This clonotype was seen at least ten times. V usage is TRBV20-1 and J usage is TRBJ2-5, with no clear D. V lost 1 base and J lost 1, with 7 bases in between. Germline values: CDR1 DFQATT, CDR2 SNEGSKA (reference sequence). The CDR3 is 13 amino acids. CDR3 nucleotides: TGCAGTGCTAGAGCTATGGGCCAAGAGACCCAGTACTTC. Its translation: CSARAMGQETQYF.